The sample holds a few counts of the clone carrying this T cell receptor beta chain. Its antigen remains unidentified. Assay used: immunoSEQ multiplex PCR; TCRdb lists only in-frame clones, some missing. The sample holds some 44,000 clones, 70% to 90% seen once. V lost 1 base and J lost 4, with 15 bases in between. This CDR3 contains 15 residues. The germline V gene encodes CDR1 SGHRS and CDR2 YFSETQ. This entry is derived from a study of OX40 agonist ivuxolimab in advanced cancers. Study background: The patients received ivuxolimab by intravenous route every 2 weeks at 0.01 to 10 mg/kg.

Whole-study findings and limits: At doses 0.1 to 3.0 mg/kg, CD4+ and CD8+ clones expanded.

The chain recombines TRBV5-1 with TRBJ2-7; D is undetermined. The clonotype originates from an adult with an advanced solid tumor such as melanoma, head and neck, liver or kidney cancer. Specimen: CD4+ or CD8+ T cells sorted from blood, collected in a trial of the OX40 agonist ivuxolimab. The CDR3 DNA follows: TGCGCCAGCAGCTTGCATGCCAATATGGGTTACGAGCAGTACTTC. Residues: CASSLHANMGYEQYF. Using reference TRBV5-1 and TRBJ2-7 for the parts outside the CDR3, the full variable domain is KAGVTQTPRYLIKTRGQQVTLSCSPISGHRSVSWYQQTPGQGLQFLFEYFSETQRNKGNFPGRFSGRQFSNSRSEMNVSTLELGDSALYLCASSLHANMGYEQYFGPGTRLTVT.